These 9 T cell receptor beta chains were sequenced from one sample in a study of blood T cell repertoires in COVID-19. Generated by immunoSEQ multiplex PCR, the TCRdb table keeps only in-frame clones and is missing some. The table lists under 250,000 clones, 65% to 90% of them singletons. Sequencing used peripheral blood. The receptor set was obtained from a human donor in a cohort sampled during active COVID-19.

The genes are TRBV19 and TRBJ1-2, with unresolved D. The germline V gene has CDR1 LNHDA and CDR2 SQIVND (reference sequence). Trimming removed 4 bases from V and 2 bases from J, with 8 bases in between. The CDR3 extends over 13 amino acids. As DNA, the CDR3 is TGTGCCAGTAGTACAGGATCGAACTATGGCTACACCTTC. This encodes CASSTGSNYGYTF.

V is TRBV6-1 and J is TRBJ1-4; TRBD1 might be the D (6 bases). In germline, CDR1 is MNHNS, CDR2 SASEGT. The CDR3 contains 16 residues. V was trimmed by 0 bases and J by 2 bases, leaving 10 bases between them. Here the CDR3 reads CASSEATGLTNEKLFF. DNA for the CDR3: TGTGCCAGCAGTGAAGCGACAGGACTCACTAATGAAAAACTGTTTTTT.

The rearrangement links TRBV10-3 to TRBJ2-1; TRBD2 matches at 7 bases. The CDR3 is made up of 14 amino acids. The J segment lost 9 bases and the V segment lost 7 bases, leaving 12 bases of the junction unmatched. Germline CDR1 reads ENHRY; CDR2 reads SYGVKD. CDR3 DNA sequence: TGTGCCATCAAAGGGGCGTCGGGGAGGGGTGAGCAGTTCTTC. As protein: CAIKGASGRGEQFF.

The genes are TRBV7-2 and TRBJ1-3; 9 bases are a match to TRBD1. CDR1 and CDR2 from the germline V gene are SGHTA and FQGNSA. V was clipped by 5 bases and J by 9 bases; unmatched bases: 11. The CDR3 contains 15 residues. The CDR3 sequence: CASSLAGQGTRTIYF. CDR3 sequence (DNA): TGTGCCAGCAGCCTTGCGGGACAGGGTACGCGCACCATATATTTT.

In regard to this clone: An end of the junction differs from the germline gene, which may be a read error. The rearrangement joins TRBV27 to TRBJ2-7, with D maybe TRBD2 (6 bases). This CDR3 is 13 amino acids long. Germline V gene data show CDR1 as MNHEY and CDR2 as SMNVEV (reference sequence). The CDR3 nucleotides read TGTGCCAGCAGGGGACGGACTAACTACGAACAGTACTTC. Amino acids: CASRGRTNYEQYF.

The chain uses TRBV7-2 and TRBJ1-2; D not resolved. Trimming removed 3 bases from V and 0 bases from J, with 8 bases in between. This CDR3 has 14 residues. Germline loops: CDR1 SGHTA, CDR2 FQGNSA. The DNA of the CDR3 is TGTGCCAGCAGCTTTATGGCTGCTAACTATGGCTACACCTTC. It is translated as CASSFMAANYGYTF.

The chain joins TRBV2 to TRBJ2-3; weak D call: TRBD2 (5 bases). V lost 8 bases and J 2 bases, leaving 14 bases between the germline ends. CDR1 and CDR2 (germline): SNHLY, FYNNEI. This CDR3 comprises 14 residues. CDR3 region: CASGRGLITDTQYF. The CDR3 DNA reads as TGTGCCAGCGGGAGAGGGTTGATCACAGATACGCAGTATTTT.

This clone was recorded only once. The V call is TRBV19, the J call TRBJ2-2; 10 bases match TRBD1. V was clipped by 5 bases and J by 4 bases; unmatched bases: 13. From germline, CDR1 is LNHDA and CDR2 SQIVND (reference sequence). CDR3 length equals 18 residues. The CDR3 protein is CASSGRTGQGTITGELFF. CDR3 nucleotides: TGTGCCAGTAGTGGACGAACGGGACAGGGGACAATCACCGGGGAGCTGTTTTTT.

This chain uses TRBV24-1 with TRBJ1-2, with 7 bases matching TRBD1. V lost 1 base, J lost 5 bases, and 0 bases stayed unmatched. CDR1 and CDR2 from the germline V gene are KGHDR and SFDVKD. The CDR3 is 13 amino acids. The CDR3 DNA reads TGTGCCACCAGTGATTTACAGGGGTATGGCTACACCTTC. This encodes CATSDLQGYGYTF.